These T cell receptor beta chains were read from a single sample in a study of STAT5B mutations in CD4+ large granular lymphocyte leukemia. The data were produced by immunoSEQ multiplex PCR, yet TCRdb's version contains in-frame clones alone and is incomplete. The data show some 45,000 clones, approximately 86% seen once. The sequencing sample was made of CD4+ T cells from blood buffy coats. All receptors come from a human donor in good health. Each CDR3 is given with its conserved first and last residue. D genes are given only for firm matches. Size is stated for part of the rows, as once, few or many counts, or as a class when the clone is expanded.

DNA | CDR3 | V | D | J | size
TGTGCCAGCAGCGTAGAGGGCTCTGGAAACACCATATATTTT | CASSVEGSGNTIYF | TRBV9 | . | TRBJ1-3 | .
TGTGCCAGCAGCCCCGGGGGGGGGACCCAGTACTTC | CASSPGGGTQYF | TRBV5-6 | TRBD2 | TRBJ2-5 | .
TGTGCCAGCAGTTTATTTAGGGGGATCTATGGCTACACCTTC | CASSLFRGIYGYTF | TRBV28 | . | TRBJ1-2 | .
TGTGCCAGCACCCCCTACGAGCAGTACTTC | CASTPYEQYF | TRBV27 | . | TRBJ2-7 | .
TGTGCCAGCAGTCCCTGGACTAGCGGGAGGTCAGATACGCAGTATTTT | CASSPWTSGRSDTQYF | TRBV28 | TRBD2 | TRBJ2-3 | .
TGTGCCAGTAGGACTAGCGGCCTGAACACCGGGGAGCTGTTTTTT | CASRTSGLNTGELFF | TRBV19 | TRBD2 | TRBJ2-2 | .
TGTGCCAGCGCTAGGTACGAGCAGTACTTC | CASARYEQYF | TRBV18 | . | TRBJ2-7 | few
TGTGCCAGCAGCTTCCTGTTCCATGAGCAGTTCTTC | CASSFLFHEQFF | TRBV7-8 | . | TRBJ2-1 | .
TGTGCCAGCAGTGCAGGCGGCGACCCACAAGAGACCCAGTACTTC | CASSAGGDPQETQYF | TRBV2 | . | TRBJ2-5 | once
TGTGCCAGTAGTATAAGGACCTTAGGGAACGCTTTCTTT | CASSIRTLGNAFF | TRBV19 | . | TRBJ1-1 | .
TGTGCCAGCAGCACCCGGGACGGAGCCTACGAGCAGTACTTC | CASSTRDGAYEQYF | TRBV28 | . | TRBJ2-7 | .
TGCGCCAGCAGCCTCCATTTGAACACTGAAGCTTTCTTT | CASSLHLNTEAFF | TRBV5-1 | . | TRBJ1-1 | .
TGTGCCAGCAGCTTCCTGGATCAGCCCCAGCATTTT | CASSFLDQPQHF | TRBV11-2 | . | TRBJ1-5 | .
TGCGCCAGCAGCCTAGGGACAGGCACAGATACGCAGTATTTT | CASSLGTGTDTQYF | TRBV5-1 | TRBD1 | TRBJ2-3 | once
TGTGCCAGCAGCTTAGGGTCGGAGAATACGCAGTATTTT | CASSLGSENTQYF | TRBV11-1 | . | TRBJ2-3 | .
TGTGCCAGCAGCCGCGAGGGGGGCTCCTACAATGAGCAGTTCTTC | CASSREGGSYNEQFF | TRBV5-4 | . | TRBJ2-1 | .
TGTGCCAGCAGCCTACGAACGGCCGGGACTGAAGCTTTCTTT | CASSLRTAGTEAFF | TRBV6-5 | . | TRBJ1-1 | .